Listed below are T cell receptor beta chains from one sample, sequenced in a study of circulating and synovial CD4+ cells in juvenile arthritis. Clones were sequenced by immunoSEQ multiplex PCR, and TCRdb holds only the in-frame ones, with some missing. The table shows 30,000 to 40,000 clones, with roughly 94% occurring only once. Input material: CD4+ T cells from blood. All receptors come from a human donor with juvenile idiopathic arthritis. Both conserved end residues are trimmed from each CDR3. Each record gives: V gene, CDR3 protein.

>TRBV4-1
ASSQDSGSGNQPQH
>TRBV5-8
ASSFTRVSNQPQH
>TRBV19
ASRPGQNTGELF
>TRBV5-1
ASSLEGGTDNEQF
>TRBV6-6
ASRIGRDYGYT
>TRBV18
ASSPGTSTNEKLF
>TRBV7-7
ASSLVWTGAHTGELF
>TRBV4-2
ASSQVRDGQYQETQY
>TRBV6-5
ASSNHRGSQPQH
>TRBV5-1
ASSPGSNTEAF
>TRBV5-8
ASTPRLISSYEQY
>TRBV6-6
ASSSRDRASQPQH
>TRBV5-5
ASSLEKEATEAF
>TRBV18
ASSLWANGYT
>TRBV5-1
ASSAGGLAGRDEQF
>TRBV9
ASSVDPGQVNTEAF
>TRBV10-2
ASSESPGMNTEAF
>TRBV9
ASTRTAIYGYT
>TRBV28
ASSFRGGTQY
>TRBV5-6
ASSTLLLAGGGDTQY
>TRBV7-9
ASSYRTGRQETQY
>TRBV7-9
ASSLAGAGSAEKLF
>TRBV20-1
SAGRGETQY
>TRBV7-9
ASSLARIPGELF
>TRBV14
ASSHRRDRGNSPLH
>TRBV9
ASSDRQGARGNTIY
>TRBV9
ASSVSRGSTSGNTIY
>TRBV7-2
ASSLGGTPQH
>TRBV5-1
ASSPGASGGQNSPYNEQF
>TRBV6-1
ASSESGRFGYT
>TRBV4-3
ASSQVLAGGRTDTQY
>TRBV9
ASSAIAGGSYEQY
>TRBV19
ASTLNSLGTDTQY
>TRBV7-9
ASSQGLGNTIY
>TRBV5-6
ASSLGFNRWESEQY
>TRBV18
ASSTGGGTGGNEQY
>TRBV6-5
ASSYTLDSYNSPLH
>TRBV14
ASSHGQGRSYEQY
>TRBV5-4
ASSWKGTGALNSNQPQH
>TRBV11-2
ASSFTSGYEQY
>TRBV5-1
ASSLDRGTVSKTQY
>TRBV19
ASSIGPGQPNQPQH
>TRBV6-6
ASSFGTGRLNTEAF
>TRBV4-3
ASSQVFRGGSYEQY
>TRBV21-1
ASSNAPILPEKLF
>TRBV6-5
ASSASVSVTDTQY
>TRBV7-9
ASSLLAGGGYNEQF
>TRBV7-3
ASSPRQRGSSYEQY
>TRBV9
ASSVAGQGDGYT
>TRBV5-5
ASSPNPGQNTEAF
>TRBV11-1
ASSSGTGGSYEQY
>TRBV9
ASSAQGQGAFTGELF
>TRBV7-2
ASSPRGGVFGYT
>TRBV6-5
ASRVDSNEKLF